The subject of this entry is one TCR beta chain. Time point denoted: newly diagnosed GD, antithyroid drugs for less than 3 months. After RNA was extracted from PBMCs, the TCR library was made from it. EDTA tubes held Nine milliliters of peripheral blood from each patient. This entry comes from a study of regulatory T cells in long-lasting Graves disease. With 4 bases clipped from V and 6 bases from J, the junction kept 14 bases outside the gene matches. This CDR3 is 18 amino acids long. Germline CDR1 is SGHRS and CDR2 is YFSETQ. Building of the TCR beta libraries involved iRepertoire HTBI primers and Arm-PCR of CDR3 regions. TCRdb independently ran MiXCR on the multiplex PCR reads; one entry per CDR3 protein. The sample lists hundreds of thousands of distinct CDR3 sequences; approximately 16% were seen once. The data also belong to a second study, concerning T cells in Graves' hyperthyroidism and ophthalmopathy.

The chain is built from TRBV5-1 and TRBJ2-1; 12 positions match TRBD1. The sequenced sample was peripheral blood mononuclear cells (PBMCs), obtained at new diagnosis, from a patient treated with antithyroid drugs. The receptor's source is a woman aged 35-60 years with Graves disease. The CDR3 DNA sequence: TGCGCCAGCAGCCAAAGTCCCGGGACAGGGGGCGCGGGCAATGAGCAGTTCTTC. It yields the protein CASSQSPGTGGAGNEQFF.